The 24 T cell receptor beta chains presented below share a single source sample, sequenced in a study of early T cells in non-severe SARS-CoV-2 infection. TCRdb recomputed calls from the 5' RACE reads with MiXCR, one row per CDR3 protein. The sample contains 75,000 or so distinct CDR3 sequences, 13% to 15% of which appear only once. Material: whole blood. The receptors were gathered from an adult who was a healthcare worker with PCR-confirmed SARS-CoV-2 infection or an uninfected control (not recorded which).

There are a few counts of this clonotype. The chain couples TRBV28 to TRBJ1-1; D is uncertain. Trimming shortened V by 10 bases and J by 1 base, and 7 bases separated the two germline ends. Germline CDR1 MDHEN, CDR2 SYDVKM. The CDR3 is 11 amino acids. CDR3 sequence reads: CAIKGNTEAFF. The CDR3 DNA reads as TGTGCCATCAAAGGGAACACTGAAGCTTTCTTT.

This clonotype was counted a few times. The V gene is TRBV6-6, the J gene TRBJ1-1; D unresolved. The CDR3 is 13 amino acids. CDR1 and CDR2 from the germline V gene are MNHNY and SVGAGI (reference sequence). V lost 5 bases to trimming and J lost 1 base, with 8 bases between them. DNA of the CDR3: TGTGCCAGCAGTCCACTCGGGAACACTGAAGCTTTCTTT. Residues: CASSPLGNTEAFF.

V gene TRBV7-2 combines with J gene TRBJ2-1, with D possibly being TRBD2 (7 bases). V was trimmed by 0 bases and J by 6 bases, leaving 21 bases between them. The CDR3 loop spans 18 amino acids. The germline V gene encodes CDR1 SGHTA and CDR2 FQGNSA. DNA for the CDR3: TGTGCCAGCAGCTTAGCCCCAACCGGAGGCGGGGGCGGCAATGAGCAGTTCTTC. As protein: CASSLAPTGGGGGNEQFF.

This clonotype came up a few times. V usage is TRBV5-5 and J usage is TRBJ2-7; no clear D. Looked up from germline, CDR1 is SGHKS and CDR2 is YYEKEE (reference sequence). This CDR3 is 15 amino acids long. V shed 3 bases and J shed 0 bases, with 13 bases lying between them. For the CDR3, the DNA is TGTGCCAGCAGCTCCGACGGACGGAGCTCCTACGAGCAGTACTTC. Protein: CASSSDGRSSYEQYF.

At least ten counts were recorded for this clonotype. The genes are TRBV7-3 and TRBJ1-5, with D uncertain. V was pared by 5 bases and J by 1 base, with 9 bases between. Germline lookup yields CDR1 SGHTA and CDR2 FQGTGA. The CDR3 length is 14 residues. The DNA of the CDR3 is TGTGCCAGCAGCCCCGGTCGGAGCAATCAGCCCCAGCATTTT. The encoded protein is CASSPGRSNQPQHF.

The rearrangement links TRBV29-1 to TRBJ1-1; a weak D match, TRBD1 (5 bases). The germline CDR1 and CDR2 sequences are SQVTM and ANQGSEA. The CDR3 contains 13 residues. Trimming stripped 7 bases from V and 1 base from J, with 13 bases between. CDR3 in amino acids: CSARGGTNTEAFF. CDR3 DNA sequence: TGCAGCGCCCGGGGGGGGACGAACACTGAAGCTTTCTTT.

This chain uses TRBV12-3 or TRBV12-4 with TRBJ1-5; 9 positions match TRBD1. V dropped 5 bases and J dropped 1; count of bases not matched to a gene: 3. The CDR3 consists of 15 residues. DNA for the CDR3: TGTGCCAGCAGTAAACAGGGGGCAAGCAATCAGCCCCAGCATTTT. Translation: CASSKQGASNQPQHF.

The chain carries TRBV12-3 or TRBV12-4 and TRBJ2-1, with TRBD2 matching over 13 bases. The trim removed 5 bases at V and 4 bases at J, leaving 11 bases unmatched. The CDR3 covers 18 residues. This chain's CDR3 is CASSRTSGGARGYNEQFF. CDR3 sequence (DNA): TGTGCCAGCAGTCGTACTAGCGGGGGGGCCAGAGGATACAATGAGCAGTTCTTC.

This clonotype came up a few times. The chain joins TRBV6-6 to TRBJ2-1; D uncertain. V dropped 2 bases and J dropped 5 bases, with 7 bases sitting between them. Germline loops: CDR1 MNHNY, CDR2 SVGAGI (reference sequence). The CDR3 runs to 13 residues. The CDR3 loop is CASSYHQDNEQFF. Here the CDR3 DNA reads TGTGCCAGCAGTTACCACCAGGACAATGAGCAGTTCTTC.

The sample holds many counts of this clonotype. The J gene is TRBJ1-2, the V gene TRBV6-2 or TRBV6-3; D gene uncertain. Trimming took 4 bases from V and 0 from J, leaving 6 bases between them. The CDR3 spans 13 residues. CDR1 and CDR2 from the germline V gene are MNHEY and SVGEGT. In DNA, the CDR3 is TGTGCCAGCAGTTTCAGCTCTAACTATGGCTACACCTTC. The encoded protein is CASSFSSNYGYTF.

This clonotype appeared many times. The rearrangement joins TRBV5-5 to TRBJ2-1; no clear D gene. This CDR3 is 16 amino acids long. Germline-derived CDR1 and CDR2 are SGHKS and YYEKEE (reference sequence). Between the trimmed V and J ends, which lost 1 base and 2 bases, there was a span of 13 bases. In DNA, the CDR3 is TGTGCCAGCAGCTTGACTATGGGTCTGGCCTACAATGAGCAGTTCTTC. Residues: CASSLTMGLAYNEQFF.

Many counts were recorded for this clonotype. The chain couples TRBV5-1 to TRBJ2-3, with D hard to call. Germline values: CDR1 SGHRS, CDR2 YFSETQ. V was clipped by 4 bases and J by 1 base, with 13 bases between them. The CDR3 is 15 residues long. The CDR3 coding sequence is TGCGCCAGCAGCAATGACCAACCGGGCACAGATACGCAGTATTTT. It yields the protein CASSNDQPGTDTQYF.

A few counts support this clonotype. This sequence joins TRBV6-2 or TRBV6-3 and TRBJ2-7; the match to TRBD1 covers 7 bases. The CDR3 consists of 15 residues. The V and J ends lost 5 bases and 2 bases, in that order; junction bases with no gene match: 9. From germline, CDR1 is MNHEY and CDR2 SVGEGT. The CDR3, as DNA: TGTGCCAGCAGTCGCTCTCGGACAGGAACCTACGAGCAGTACTTC. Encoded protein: CASSRSRTGTYEQYF.

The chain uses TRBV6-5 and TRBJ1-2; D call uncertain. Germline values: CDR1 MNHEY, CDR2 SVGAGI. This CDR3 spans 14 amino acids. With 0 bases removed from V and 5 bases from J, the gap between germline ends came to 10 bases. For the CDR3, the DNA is TGTGCCAGCAGTTACTCGAGATTTGCTTATGGCTACACCTTC. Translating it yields CASSYSRFAYGYTF.

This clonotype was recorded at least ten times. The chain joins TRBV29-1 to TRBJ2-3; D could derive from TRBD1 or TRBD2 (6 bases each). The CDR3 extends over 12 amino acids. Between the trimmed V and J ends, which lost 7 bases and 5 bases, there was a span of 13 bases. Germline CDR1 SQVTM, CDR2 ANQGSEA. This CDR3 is CSARGEGDTQYF. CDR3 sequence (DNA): TGCAGCGCTAGGGGGGAAGGAGATACGCAGTATTTT.

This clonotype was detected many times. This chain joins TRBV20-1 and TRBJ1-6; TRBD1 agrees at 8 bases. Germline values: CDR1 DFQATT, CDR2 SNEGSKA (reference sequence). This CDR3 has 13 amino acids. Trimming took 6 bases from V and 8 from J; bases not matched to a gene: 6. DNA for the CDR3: TGCAGTGCCCATGGACAGGGCGATTCACCCCTCCACTTT. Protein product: CSAHGQGDSPLHF.

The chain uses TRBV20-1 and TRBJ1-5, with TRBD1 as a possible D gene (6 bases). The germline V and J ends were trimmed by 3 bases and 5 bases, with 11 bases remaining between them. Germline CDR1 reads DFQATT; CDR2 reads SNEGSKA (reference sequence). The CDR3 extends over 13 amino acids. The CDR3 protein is CSASRTVDQPQHF. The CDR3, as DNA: TGCAGTGCTAGTCGGACAGTCGATCAGCCCCAGCATTTT.

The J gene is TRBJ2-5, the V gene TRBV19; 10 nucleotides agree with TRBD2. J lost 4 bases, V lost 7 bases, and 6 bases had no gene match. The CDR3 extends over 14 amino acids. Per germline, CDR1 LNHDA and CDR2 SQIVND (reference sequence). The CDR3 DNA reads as TGTGCCAGTACCAGCGGGGGGGCCTCAGAGACCCAGTACTTC. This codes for CASTSGGASETQYF.

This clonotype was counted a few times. The CDR3 sequence is CASSQVRQGVQGYTF. The CDR3 nucleotides read TGCGCCAGCAGCCAAGTTCGCCAGGGGGTTCAAGGCTACACCTTC. The V and J genes are TRBV4-3 and TRBJ1-2, with 7 bases identical to TRBD1. In germline, CDR1 is LGHNA, CDR2 YSLEER. J gave up 8 bases and V 1 base, and 10 bases lay outside the gene matches. The CDR3 length is 15 residues.

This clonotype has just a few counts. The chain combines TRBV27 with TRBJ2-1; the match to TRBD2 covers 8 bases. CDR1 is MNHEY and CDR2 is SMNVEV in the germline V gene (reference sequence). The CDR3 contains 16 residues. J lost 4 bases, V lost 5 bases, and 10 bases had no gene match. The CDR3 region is CASSGKLAEVYNEQFF. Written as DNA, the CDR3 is TGTGCCAGCAGTGGCAAACTAGCGGAAGTATACAATGAGCAGTTCTTC.

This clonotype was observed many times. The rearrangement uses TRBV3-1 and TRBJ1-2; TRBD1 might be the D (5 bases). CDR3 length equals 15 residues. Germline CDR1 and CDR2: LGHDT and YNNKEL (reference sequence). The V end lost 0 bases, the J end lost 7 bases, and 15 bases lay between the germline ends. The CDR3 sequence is CASSQDRLGLGGYTF. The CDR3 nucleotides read TGTGCCAGCAGCCAAGATCGGCTGGGGCTCGGTGGCTACACCTTC.

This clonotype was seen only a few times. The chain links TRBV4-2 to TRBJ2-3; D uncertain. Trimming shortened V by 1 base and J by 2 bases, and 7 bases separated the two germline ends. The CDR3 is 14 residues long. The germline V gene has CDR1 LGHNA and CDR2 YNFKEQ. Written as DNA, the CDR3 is TGTGCCAGCAGCCAAGTGGGGTTCACAGATACGCAGTATTTT. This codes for CASSQVGFTDTQYF.

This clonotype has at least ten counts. The CDR3, as DNA: TGCGCCAGCAGTGGGAGTCGCGAGCGGGGAGTCACAGATACGCAGTATTTT. This translates into CASSGSRERGVTDTQYF. This chain uses TRBV10-1 with TRBJ2-3; 7 nucleotides line up with TRBD2. The junction had 12 bases not matched to a gene; V was cut back by 4 bases and J by 2 bases. CDR3 length equals 17 residues. Germline values: CDR1 WNHNN, CDR2 SYGVQD (reference sequence).

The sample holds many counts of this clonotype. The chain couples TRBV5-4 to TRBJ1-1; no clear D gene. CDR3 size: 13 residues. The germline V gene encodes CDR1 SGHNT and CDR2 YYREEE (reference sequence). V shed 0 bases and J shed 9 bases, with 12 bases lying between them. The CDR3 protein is CASSLDAFRQAFF. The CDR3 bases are TGTGCCAGCAGCTTGGATGCGTTTCGACAAGCTTTCTTT.